Listed below are T cell receptor beta chains from one sample, sequenced in a study of cytotoxic CD8 clonotypes in ibrutinib-treated CLL. This table comes from immunoSEQ multiplex PCR, and its TCRdb copy is limited to in-frame clones, with some not included. The sample holds fewer than 200,000 clones, 70% to 85% seen once. The sample in question was PBMCs, obtained after 24 months of ibrutinib treatment. All receptors derive from a human donor with chronic lymphocytic leukemia. Each CDR3 is given with its conserved first and last residue. The D gene is left open where the match is weak. Only part of the rows carry a size: once, few, many, or a class if the clone is expanded.

size | J | V | D | CDR3 | DNA
NA | TRBJ1-5 | TRBV14 | NA | CASSQEWGNPFSNQPQHF | TGTGCCAGCAGCCAAGAATGGGGAAACCCCTTTAGCAATCAGCCCCAGCATTTT
NA | TRBJ2-3 | TRBV5-6 | TRBD2 | CASSLATSPTDTQYF | TGTGCCAGCAGCTTGGCGACTAGCCCCACCGATACGCAGTATTTT
NA | TRBJ2-5 | TRBV2 | TRBD2 | CASGRADQETQYF | TGTGCCAGCGGGAGGGCGGACCAAGAGACCCAGTACTTC
NA | TRBJ1-5 | TRBV7-9 | TRBD1 | CASTEGALVGNQPQHF | TGTGCCAGCACAGAGGGGGCACTTGTAGGCAATCAGCCCCAGCATTTT
NA | TRBJ2-7 | TRBV5-1 | NA | CASALTSTRGEQYF | TGCGCCAGCGCACTCACAAGTACGAGGGGCGAGCAGTACTTC
NA | TRBJ2-5 | TRBV5-6 | NA | CASSSWTAHETQYF | TGTGCCAGCAGCTCTTGGACAGCCCATGAGACCCAGTACTTC
NA | TRBJ2-4 | TRBV2 | TRBD1 | CASSEGTGGPNIQYF | TGTGCCAGCAGTGAAGGGACAGGGGGCCCAAACATTCAGTACTTC
once | TRBJ1-3 | TRBV9 | NA | CASSVVSTGGNTIYF | TGTGCCAGCAGCGTAGTGAGTACAGGCGGAAACACCATATATTTT
NA | TRBJ2-7 | TRBV21-1 | NA | CASSNPLRTAQKAYEQYF | TGTGCCAGCAGCAATCCACTGAGGACAGCTCAGAAGGCCTACGAGCAGTACTTC
NA | TRBJ2-7 | TRBV28 | NA | CASSLEGKGLLEQYF | TGTGCCAGCAGTTTGGAAGGGAAGGGGCTTCTCGAGCAGTACTTC
NA | TRBJ1-4 | TRBV30 | NA | CAWMGPGEKLFF | TGTGCCTGGATGGGGCCTGGAGAAAAACTGTTTTTT
NA | TRBJ1-4 | TRBV5-1 | TRBD1 | CASSLDGQANEKLFF | TGCGCCAGCAGCCTAGACGGACAGGCTAATGAAAAACTGTTTTTT
few | TRBJ1-1 | TRBV28 | NA | CASTTMNTEAFF | TGTGCCAGCACAACCATGAACACTGAAGCTTTCTTT
once | TRBJ1-5 | TRBV27 | NA | CASSLRGNSNQPQHF | TGTGCCAGCAGTTTACGCGGGAATAGCAATCAGCCCCAGCATTTT
NA | TRBJ1-1 | TRBV7-2 | NA | CASSLLGGGSTEAFF | TGTGCCAGCAGCTTACTCGGGGGCGGTAGCACTGAAGCTTTCTTT
few | TRBJ1-5 | TRBV4-1 | NA | CASSHLAGFGNQPQHF | TGCGCCAGCAGCCACCTGGCAGGGTTTGGCAATCAGCCCCAGCATTTT
NA | TRBJ2-7 | TRBV27 | TRBD1 | CASRKTGGWSPSEQYF | TGTGCCAGCAGAAAGACAGGGGGCTGGAGCCCCTCCGAGCAGTACTTC
NA | TRBJ2-1 | TRBV19 | TRBD2 | CASSIRWRERDNEQFF | TGTGCCAGTAGTATACGGTGGCGGGAGAGGGACAATGAGCAGTTCTTC
NA | TRBJ1-1 | TRBV11-2 | TRBD1 | CASRRAGGTEAFF | TGTGCCAGCAGGCGGGCAGGGGGCACTGAAGCTTTCTTT
NA | TRBJ2-1 | TRBV6-5 | TRBD2 | CASRWRGAHNEQFF | TGTGCCAGCAGGTGGCGGGGGGCGCACAATGAGCAGTTCTTC
NA | TRBJ2-5 | TRBV2 | TRBD1 | CASSARTGGQETQYF | TGTGCCAGCAGTGCCCGGACAGGGGGCCAAGAGACCCAGTACTTC
NA | TRBJ1-6 | TRBV30 | NA | CARSGQLPSPLHF | TGTGCCCGGTCTGGACAGCTCCCTTCACCCCTCCACTTT
NA | TRBJ1-5 | TRBV7-6 | NA | CASVLRGDSNQPQHF | TGTGCCAGCGTCCTTCGGGGGGATAGCAATCAGCCCCAGCATTTT
NA | TRBJ2-5 | TRBV6-6 | TRBD2 | CASSDPRGGLSQTQYF | TGTGCCAGCAGCGATCCTCGGGGGGGCCTGTCCCAGACCCAGTACTTC
NA | TRBJ1-4 | TRBV4-1 | TRBD1 | CASKQGGTTTNEKLFF | TGCGCCAGCAAGCAGGGGGGGACCACAACTAATGAAAAACTGTTTTTT
NA | TRBJ1-1 | TRBV6-6 | NA | CATRGDSTEAFF | TGTGCCACCCGGGGGGATAGTACTGAAGCTTTCTTT
once | TRBJ1-1 | TRBV14 | TRBD1 | CASSQAIQGAREAFF | TGTGCCAGCAGCCAAGCTATACAGGGGGCTAGGGAAGCTTTCTTT
NA | TRBJ1-1 | TRBV4-2 | TRBD1 | CASSQVSGGAISTEAFF | TGTGCCAGCAGCCAAGTGTCAGGGGGCGCGATCTCCACTGAAGCTTTCTTT
NA | TRBJ2-1 | TRBV15 | TRBD2 | CATSRELAGTAEQFF | TGTGCCACCAGCAGAGAACTAGCGGGGACGGCGGAGCAGTTCTTC
NA | TRBJ1-2 | TRBV19 | NA | CASRESGRIYGYTF | TGTGCCAGTAGAGAATCAGGGAGGATCTATGGCTACACCTTC
NA | TRBJ1-1 | TRBV5-6 | TRBD1 | CASSYTGARGSTEAFF | TGTGCCAGCAGTTACACAGGGGCCCGCGGTAGCACTGAAGCTTTCTTT
NA | TRBJ2-2 | TRBV11-3 | TRBD1 | CASSSGQGLNTGELFF | TGTGCCAGCAGCTCAGGACAGGGATTAAACACCGGGGAGCTGTTTTTT
NA | TRBJ1-4 | TRBV29-1 | TRBD1 | CSVDSGQGMEKLFF | TGCAGCGTTGATAGTGGACAGGGGATGGAAAAACTGTTTTTT
NA | TRBJ2-7 | TRBV11-1 | TRBD2 | CASSLLAGGYEQYF | TGTGCCAGCAGCTTACTAGCGGGAGGGTACGAGCAGTACTTC
NA | TRBJ1-2 | TRBV5-4 | TRBD1 | CASSLGPDREGGYTF | TGTGCCAGCAGCTTGGGCCCAGACAGGGAGGGCGGCTACACCTTC
NA | TRBJ2-5 | TRBV4-1 | TRBD2 | CASSQDALAGDIETQYF | TGCGCCAGCAGCCAAGATGCACTAGCGGGAGATATAGAGACCCAGTACTTC
NA | TRBJ1-1 | TRBV7-3 | NA | CASSFTPGGGTEAFF | TGTGCCAGCAGCTTCACCCCTGGGGGCGGTACTGAAGCTTTCTTT
NA | TRBJ2-7 | TRBV7-9 | TRBD1 | CASSSRTGDYEQYF | TGTGCCAGCAGCTCGAGGACAGGGGATTACGAGCAGTACTTC
NA | TRBJ2-1 | TRBV6-4 | NA | CASSRQSLSSYNEQFF | TGTGCCAGCAGCCGACAGTCATTGAGCTCCTACAATGAGCAGTTCTTC
NA | TRBJ2-7 | TRBV28 | TRBD1 | CASSLSPPGQGSFSYEQYF | TGTGCCAGCAGTTTGTCTCCCCCCGGACAGGGGTCTTTCTCCTACGAGCAGTACTTC
NA | TRBJ2-3 | TRBV7-2 | TRBD1 | CASSWAGTGNTDTQYF | TGTGCCAGCAGCTGGGCGGGGACAGGGAACACAGATACGCAGTATTTT
NA | TRBJ2-1 | TRBV18 | NA | CASSLQEGEQFF | TGTGCCAGCTCACTTCAAGAGGGTGAGCAGTTCTTC
few | TRBJ1-1 | TRBV6-5 | NA | CASSYGRGHTEAFF | TGTGCCAGCAGTTACGGCAGGGGACACACTGAAGCTTTCTTT
NA | TRBJ1-4 | TRBV2 | TRBD1 | CASRGQGVGKKLFF | TGTGCCAGCAGAGGTCAGGGGGTTGGGAAAAAACTGTTTTTT
NA | TRBJ1-1 | TRBV7-8 | TRBD1 | CASRVGSGTANTEAFF | TGTGCCAGCAGGGTAGGTTCCGGGACAGCGAACACTGAAGCTTTCTTT
NA | TRBJ1-1 | TRBV6-5 | NA | CASSYSNRDPTEAFF | TGTGCCAGCAGTTACTCGAACAGGGACCCCACTGAAGCTTTCTTT
once | TRBJ1-1 | TRBV5-1 | NA | CASSLGLLMNTEAFF | TGCGCCAGCAGCTTGGGTTTGTTGATGAACACTGAAGCTTTCTTT
NA | TRBJ1-4 | TRBV28 | NA | CASRLDPTNEKLFF | TGTGCCAGCAGATTGGACCCAACTAATGAAAAACTGTTTTTT
NA | TRBJ1-1 | TRBV5-1 | NA | CASSLVGVNTEAFF | TGCGCCAGCAGCTTGGTCGGGGTGAACACTGAAGCTTTCTTT
NA | TRBJ2-2 | TRBV7-7 | TRBD1 | CASGTDSLGELFF | TGTGCTTCCGGGACAGATTCTCTCGGGGAGCTGTTTTTT
NA | TRBJ2-7 | TRBV10-3 | TRBD2 | CAISESSSGSYEQYF | TGTGCCATCAGTGAGTCGTCTAGCGGTTCCTACGAGCAGTACTTC
NA | TRBJ2-5 | TRBV30 | NA | CAWSLQGRWETQYF | TGTGCCTGGAGTCTGCAGGGCCGTTGGGAGACCCAGTACTTC
NA | TRBJ1-3 | TRBV19 | TRBD1 | CASSIFRRTGPGNTIYF | TGTGCCAGTAGTATTTTTCGTCGGACAGGGCCCGGAAACACCATATATTTT
NA | TRBJ2-3 | TRBV30 | TRBD2 | CAWSEAGITDTQYF | TGTGCCTGGAGTGAAGCGGGGATCACAGATACGCAGTATTTT